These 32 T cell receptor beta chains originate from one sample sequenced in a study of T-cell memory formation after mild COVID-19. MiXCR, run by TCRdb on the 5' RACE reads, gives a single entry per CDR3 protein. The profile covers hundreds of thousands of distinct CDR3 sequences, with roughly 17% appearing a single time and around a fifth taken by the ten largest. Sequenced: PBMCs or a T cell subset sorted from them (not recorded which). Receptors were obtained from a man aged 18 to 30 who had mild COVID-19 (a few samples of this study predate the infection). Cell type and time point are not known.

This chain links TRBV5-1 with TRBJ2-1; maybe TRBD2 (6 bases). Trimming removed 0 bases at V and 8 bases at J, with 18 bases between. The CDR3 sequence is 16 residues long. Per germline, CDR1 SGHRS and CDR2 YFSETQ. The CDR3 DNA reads TGCGCCAGCAGCTTGGAACCGGGACTCGGGACGGATGAGCAGTTCTTC. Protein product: CASSLEPGLGTDEQFF. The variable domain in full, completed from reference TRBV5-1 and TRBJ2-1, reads KAGVTQTPRYLIKTRGQQVTLSCSPISGHRSVSWYQQTPGQGLQFLFEYFSETQRNKGNFPGRFSGRQFSNSRSEMNVSTLELGDSALYLCASSLEPGLGTDEQFFGPGTRLTVL.

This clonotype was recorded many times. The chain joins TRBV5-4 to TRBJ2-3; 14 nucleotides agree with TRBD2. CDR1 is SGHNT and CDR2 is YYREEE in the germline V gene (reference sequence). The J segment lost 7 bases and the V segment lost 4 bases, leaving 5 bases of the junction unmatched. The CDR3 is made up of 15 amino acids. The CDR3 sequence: CASSAGTSGGNTQYF. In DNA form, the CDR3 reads TGTGCCAGCAGCGCCGGGACTAGCGGGGGTAATACGCAGTATTTT.

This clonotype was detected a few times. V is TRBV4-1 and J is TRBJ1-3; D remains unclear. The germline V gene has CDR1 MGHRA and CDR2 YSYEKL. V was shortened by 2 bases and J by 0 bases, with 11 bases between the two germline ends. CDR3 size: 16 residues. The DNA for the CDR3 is TGCGCCAGCAGCCAACCTCGTAGGGACTCTGGAAACACCATATATTTT. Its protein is CASSQPRRDSGNTIYF.

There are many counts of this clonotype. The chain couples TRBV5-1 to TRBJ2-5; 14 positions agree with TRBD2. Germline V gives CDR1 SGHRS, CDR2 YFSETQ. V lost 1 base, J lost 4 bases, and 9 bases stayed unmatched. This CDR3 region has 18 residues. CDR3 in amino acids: CASSLLPAGTSGGETQYF. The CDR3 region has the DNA TGCGCCAGCAGCTTGTTACCAGCCGGGACTAGCGGGGGAGAGACCCAGTACTTC.

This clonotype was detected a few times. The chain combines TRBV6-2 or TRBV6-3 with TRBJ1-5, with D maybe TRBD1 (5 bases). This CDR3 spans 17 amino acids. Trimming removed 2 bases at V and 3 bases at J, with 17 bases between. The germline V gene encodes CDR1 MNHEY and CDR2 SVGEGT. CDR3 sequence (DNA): TGTGCCAGCAGTTACGGGTCCGGCAGGGCACCCAATCAGCCCCAGCATTTT. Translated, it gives CASSYGSGRAPNQPQHF.

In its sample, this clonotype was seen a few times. The CDR3 region is CASSLDLLNEQFF. DNA of the CDR3: TGTGCCAGCAGCTTGGACTTACTCAATGAGCAGTTCTTC. The V and J genes are TRBV7-2 and TRBJ2-1, with D maybe TRBD2 (5 bases). Between the trimmed V and J ends, which lost 3 bases and 6 bases, there was a span of 9 bases. The germline V gene encodes CDR1 SGHTA and CDR2 FQGNSA. The length of the CDR3 is 13 residues. The entire variable domain, with the rest obtained from reference TRBV7-2 and TRBJ2-1, is as follows: GAGVSQSPSNKVTEKGKDVELRCDPISGHTALYWYRQSLGQGLEFLIYFQGNSAPDKSGLPSDRFSAERTGGSVSTLTIQRTQQEDSAVYLCASSLDLLNEQFFGPGTRLTVL.

CDR3 nucleotides: TGCGCCAGCCAGGGCGGGGGGGCTCAGGACACTGAAGCTTTCTTT. Translated: CASQGGGAQDTEAFF. J is TRBJ1-1 and V is TRBV5-1, with a weak D call TRBD1 (6 bases). The V end was cut by 7 bases, the J end by 3 bases, with 19 bases between. The CDR3 runs to 15 residues. Per germline, CDR1 SGHRS and CDR2 YFSETQ.

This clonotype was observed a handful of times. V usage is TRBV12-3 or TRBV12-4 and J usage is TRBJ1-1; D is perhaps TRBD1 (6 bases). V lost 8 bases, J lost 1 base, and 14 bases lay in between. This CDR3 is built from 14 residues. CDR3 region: CASALGGSNTEAFF. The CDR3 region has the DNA TGTGCCAGCGCCTTAGGGGGTTCGAACACTGAAGCTTTCTTT.

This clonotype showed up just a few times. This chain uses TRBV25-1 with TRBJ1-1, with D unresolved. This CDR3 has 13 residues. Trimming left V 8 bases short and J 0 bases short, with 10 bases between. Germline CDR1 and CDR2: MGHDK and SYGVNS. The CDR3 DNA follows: TGTGCCAGCCGCGGGCGGATGAACACTGAAGCTTTCTTT. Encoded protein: CASRGRMNTEAFF.

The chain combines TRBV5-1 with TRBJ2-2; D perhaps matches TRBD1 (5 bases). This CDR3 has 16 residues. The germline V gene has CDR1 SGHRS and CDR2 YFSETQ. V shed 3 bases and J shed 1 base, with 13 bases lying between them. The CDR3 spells CASSSDSLLNTGELFF. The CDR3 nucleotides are TGCGCCAGCAGCTCCGACAGCCTCTTGAACACCGGGGAGCTGTTTTTT.

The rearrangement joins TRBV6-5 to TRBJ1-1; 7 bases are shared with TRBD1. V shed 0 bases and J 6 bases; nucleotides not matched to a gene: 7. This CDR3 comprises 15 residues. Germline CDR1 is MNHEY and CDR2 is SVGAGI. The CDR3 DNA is TGTGCCAGCAGTTACTCGAGGGGGCGACGGGCTGAAGCTTTCTTT. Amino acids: CASSYSRGRRAEAFF.

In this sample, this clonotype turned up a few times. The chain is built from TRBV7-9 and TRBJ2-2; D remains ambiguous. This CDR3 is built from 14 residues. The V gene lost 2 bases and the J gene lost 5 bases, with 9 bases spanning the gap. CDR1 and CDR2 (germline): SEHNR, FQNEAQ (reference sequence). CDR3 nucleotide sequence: TGTGCCAGCAGCTTAACGCCGGGTACCGGGGAGCTGTTTTTT. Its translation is CASSLTPGTGELFF.

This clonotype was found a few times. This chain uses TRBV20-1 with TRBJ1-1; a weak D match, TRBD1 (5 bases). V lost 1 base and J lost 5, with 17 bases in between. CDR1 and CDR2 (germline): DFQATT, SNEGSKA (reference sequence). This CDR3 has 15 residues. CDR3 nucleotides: TGCAGTGCTAGAGGGGGGTTTCGGATGGGGACTGAAGCTTTCTTT. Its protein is CSARGGFRMGTEAFF.

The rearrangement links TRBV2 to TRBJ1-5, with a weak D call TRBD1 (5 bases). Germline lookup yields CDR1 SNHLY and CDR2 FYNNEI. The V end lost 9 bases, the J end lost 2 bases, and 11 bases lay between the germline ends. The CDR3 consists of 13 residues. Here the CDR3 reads CASQTGGNQPQHF. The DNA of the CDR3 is TGTGCCAGTCAGACGGGGGGCAATCAGCCCCAGCATTTT.

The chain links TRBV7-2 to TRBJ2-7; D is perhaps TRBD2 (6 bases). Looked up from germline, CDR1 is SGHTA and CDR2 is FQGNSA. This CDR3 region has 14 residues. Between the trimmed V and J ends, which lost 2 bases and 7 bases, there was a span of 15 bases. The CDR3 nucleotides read TGTGCCAGCAGCTTACCCCTCCCCCGGGGGGAGCAGTACTTC. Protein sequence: CASSLPLPRGEQYF.

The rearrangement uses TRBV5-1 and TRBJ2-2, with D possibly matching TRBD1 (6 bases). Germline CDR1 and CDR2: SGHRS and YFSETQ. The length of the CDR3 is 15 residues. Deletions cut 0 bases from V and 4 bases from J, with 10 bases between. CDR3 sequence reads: CASSLEKGGTGELFF. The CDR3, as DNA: TGCGCCAGCAGCTTGGAAAAAGGGGGCACCGGGGAGCTGTTTTTT.

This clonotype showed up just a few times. In DNA form, the CDR3 reads TGTGCCAGCTCACCACTCAACACAGCCTACGAGCAGTACTTC. Translating it yields CASSPLNTAYEQYF. This chain joins TRBV18 and TRBJ2-7; D unclear. V lost 1 base to trimming and J lost 2 bases, with 9 bases between them. This CDR3 contains 14 residues. Per the germline V gene, CDR1 is KGHSH and CDR2 is LQKENI.

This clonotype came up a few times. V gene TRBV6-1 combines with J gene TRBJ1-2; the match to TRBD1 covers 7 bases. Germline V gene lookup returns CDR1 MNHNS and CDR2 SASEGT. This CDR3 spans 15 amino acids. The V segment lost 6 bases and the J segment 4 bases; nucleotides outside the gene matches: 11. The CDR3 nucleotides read TGTGCCAGCAGCTTAACCGGGACAGCGTTCTATGGCTACACCTTC. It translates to CASSLTGTAFYGYTF.

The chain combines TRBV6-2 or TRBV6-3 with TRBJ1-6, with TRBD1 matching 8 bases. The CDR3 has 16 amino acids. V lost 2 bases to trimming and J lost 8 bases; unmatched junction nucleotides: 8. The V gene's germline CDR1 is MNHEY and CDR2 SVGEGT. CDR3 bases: TGTGCCAGCAGTTACCCCCAGGGGGCTGCGGATTCACCCCTCCACTTT. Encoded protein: CASSYPQGAADSPLHF.

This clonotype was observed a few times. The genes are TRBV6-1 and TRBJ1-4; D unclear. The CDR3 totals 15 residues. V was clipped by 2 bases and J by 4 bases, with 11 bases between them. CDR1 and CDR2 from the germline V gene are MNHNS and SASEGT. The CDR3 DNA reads TGTGCCAGCAGTGAACAGATGTTTTTTAATGAAAAACTGTTTTTT. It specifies CASSEQMFFNEKLFF.

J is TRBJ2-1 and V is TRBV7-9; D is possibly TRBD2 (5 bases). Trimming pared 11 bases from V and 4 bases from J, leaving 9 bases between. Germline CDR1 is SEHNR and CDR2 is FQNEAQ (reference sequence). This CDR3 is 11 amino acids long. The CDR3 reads CAVRGYNEQFF. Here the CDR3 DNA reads TGTGCCGTTCGGGGTTACAATGAGCAGTTCTTC.

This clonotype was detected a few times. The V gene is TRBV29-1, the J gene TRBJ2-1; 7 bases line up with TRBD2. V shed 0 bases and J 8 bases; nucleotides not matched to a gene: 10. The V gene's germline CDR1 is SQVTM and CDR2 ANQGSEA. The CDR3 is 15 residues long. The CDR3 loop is CSVEDRLRGIYEQFF. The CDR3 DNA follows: TGCAGCGTTGAAGATCGTTTGCGGGGGATTTATGAGCAGTTCTTC.

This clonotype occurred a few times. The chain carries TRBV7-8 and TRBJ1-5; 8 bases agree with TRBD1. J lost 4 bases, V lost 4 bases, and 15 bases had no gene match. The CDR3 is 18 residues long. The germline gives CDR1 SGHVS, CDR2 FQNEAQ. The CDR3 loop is CASSSTFQGASTNQPQHF. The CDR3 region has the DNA TGTGCCAGCAGCTCTACATTTCAGGGGGCGAGCACAAATCAGCCCCAGCATTTT.

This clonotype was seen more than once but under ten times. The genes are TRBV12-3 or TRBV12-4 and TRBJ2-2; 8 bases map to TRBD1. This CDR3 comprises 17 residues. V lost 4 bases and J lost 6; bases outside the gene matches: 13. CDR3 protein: CASSSPRTGRTPGELFF. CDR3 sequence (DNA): TGTGCCAGCAGTTCACCCCGGACAGGGAGAACACCCGGGGAGCTGTTTTTT.

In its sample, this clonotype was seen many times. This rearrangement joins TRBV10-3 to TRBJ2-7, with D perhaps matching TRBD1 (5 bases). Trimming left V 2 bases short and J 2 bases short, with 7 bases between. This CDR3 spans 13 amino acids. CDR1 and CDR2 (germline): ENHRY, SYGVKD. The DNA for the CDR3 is TGTGCCATCAGTGAGGGACAAACCTACGAGCAGTACTTC. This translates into CAISEGQTYEQYF.

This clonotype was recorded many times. The CDR3 spells CASSETGELFF. The CDR3 coding sequence is TGTGCCAGCTCAGAAACCGGGGAGCTGTTTTTT. This chain links TRBV18 with TRBJ2-2; no reliable D call. CDR3 length equals 11 residues. The germline gives CDR1 KGHSH, CDR2 LQKENI. V was shortened by 5 bases and J by 5 bases, with 3 bases between the two germline ends.

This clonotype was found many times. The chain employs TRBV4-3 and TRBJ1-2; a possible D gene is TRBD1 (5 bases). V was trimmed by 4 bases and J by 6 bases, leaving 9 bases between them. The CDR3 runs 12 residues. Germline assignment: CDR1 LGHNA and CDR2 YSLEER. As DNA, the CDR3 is TGCGCCAGCAGCCTTTCAGGGAATGGCTACACCTTC. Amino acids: CASSLSGNGYTF.

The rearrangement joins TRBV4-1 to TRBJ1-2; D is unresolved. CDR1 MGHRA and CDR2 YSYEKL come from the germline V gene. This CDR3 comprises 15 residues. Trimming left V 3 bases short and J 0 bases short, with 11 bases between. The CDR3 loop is CASSQVWGSNYGYTF. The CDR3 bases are TGCGCCAGCAGCCAGGTATGGGGATCTAACTATGGCTACACCTTC.

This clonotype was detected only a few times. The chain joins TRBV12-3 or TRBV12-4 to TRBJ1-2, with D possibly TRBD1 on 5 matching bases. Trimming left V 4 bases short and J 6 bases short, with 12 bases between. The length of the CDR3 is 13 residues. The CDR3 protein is CASSYFPGHGYTF. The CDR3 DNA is TGTGCCAGCAGTTACTTTCCAGGGCATGGCTACACCTTC.

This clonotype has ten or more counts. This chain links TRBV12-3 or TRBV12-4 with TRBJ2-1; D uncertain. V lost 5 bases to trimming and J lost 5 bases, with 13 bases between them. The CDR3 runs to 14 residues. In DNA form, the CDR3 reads TGTGCCAGCAGTACGTTTGTGATGAACAATGAGCAGTTCTTC. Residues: CASSTFVMNNEQFF.

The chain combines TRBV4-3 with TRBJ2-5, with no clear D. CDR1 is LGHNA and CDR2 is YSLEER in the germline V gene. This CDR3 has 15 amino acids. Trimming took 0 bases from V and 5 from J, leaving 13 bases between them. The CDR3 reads CASSQERCGEETQYF. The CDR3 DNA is TGCGCCAGCAGCCAAGAGAGGTGTGGAGAGGAGACCCAGTACTTC.

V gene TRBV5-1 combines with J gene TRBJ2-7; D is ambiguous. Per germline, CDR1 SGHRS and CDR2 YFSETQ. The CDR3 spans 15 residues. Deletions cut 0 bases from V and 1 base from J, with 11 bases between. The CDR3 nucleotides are TGCGCCAGCAGCTTGGACCCCCAGCGTTCCTACGAGCAGTACGTC. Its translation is CASSLDPQRSYEQYV.